This T cell receptor (beta chain) appears in the sequencing data of a study of T-cell reconstitution after alpha-beta-depleted transplantation in children. A library of TCRbeta sequences, prepared with unique molecular identifiers, was generated. From the PCR reads, TCRdb called clonotypes with MiXCR, one entry per CDR3 protein. The table has hundreds of thousands of distinct CDR3 sequences, roughly 8.2% seen once. Germline CDR1 reads MGHDK; CDR2 reads SYGVNS. The CDR3 extends over 16 amino acids. The V gene lost 4 bases and the J gene lost 4 bases, with 18 bases spanning the gap. Ten or more counts support this clonotype. Its antigen remains unknown. Study-level findings and limits: About two months after transplant, alpha-beta T cells reportedly came from several hundred expanded graft clones. Newly produced T cells mostly provided counts and TCRbeta diversity after one year, as hyperexpanded clones declined.

Sample: PBMCs, mostly from graft donor cells, taken 180 days after TCRalphabeta/CD19-depleted stem cell transplant. The TCR was taken from a male patient younger than 18 who had a stem cell transplant for acute lymphoblastic leukemia, so the T cells may come from the graft donor. This chain links TRBV25-1 with TRBJ2-3; no definite D call. In DNA, the CDR3 is TGTGCCAGCAGTGCGCCGGGCCGCCTTCCCCCAGATACGCAGTATTTT. It encodes CASSAPGRLPPDTQYF.